This TCR beta chain was captured by sequencing in a study of T-cell memory formation after mild COVID-19. Turning to the study itself: Across donors, TCR clusters were largely donor specific.

This clonotype came up a few times. TCRdb reanalysed the 5' RACE reads using MiXCR and keeps one entry per CDR3 protein. The data hold 250,000 to 300,000 distinct CDR3 sequences, with 16% observed a single time. With V trimmed by 6 bases and J by 2 bases, 6 bases remained unmatched. The germline gives CDR1 MNHGY, CDR2 SAAAGT. This CDR3 spans 15 amino acids. The chain recombines TRBV6-8 with TRBJ2-3; 9 bases agree with TRBD1. The receptor's source is a man younger than 35 who had mild COVID-19 (a few samples of this study predate the infection). Cell type and time point are not known. What was sequenced was PBMCs or a T cell subset sorted from them (not recorded which). This CDR3 is CASRKTGGDTDTQYF. The CDR3 bases are TGTGCCAGCAGAAAAACAGGGGGCGACACAGATACGCAGTATTTT.